This TCR beta chain was sequenced in a study of blood T cells in healthy people across ages. Study-wide results and limits: When set beside aged donors, long-lived donors presented more naive CD4+ cells and higher diversity.

It was with a sample-barcoded 5' primer and a J-beta primer mix that a second PCR of roughly 6 to 12 cycles was run. TCRdb fed the 5' RACE reads into MiXCR, producing one record per CDR3 protein. The sample includes some 900,000 distinct CDR3 sequences, 29% of them seen just once. Turning to this clonotype: Its antigen is undetermined.

The CDR3 consists of 13 residues. Germline CDR1 SQVTM, CDR2 ANQGSEA. The ends were cut back, 7 bases at V and 10 bases at J, with 20 bases in the middle. J is TRBJ2-1 and V is TRBV29-1; D unresolved. The sequence was obtained from a woman of 80 years or more in good health. Sequencing used blood. CDR3 region: CSAFDGFSYEQFF. The CDR3 bases are TGCAGCGCCTTCGACGGTTTCTCCTACGAGCAGTTCTTC.